The 18 T cell receptor beta chains below all came from one sample that was sequenced in a study of OX40 agonist ivuxolimab in advanced cancers. Produced via immunoSEQ multiplex PCR; TCRdb's table is partial and in-frame only. The repertoire consists of about 35,000 clones, with more than 75% occurring once and the leading ten covering about 24%. The sequenced sample was CD4+ or CD8+ T cells sorted from blood, obtained in a trial of the OX40 agonist ivuxolimab. These receptors originate from an adult with an advanced solid tumor such as melanoma, head and neck, liver or kidney cancer.

This chain uses TRBV5-6 with TRBJ2-1; D unclear. Germline V gives CDR1 SGHDT, CDR2 YYEEEE. This CDR3 has 13 residues. Trimming shortened V by 2 bases and J by 7 bases, and 10 bases separated the two germline ends. CDR3 region: CASSFDGRNEQFF. In DNA, the CDR3 is TGTGCCAGCAGCTTTGACGGTCGGAATGAGCAGTTCTTC.

Regarding this clone: This CDR3 is also generated by other DNA sequences in the sample. The V and J genes are TRBV4-2 and TRBJ1-2; perhaps TRBD1 as D (5 bases). Between the trimmed V and J ends, which lost 0 bases and 4 bases, there was a span of 6 bases. CDR1 is LGHNA, CDR2 YNFKEQ, per germline. The CDR3 spans 13 residues. Written as DNA, the CDR3 is TGTGCCAGCAGCCAAGACAGGGTCTATGGCTACACCTTC. Protein sequence: CASSQDRVYGYTF.

J is TRBJ2-7 and V is TRBV7-9, with unresolved D. Germline lookup yields CDR1 SEHNR and CDR2 FQNEAQ (reference sequence). Between the trimmed V and J ends, which lost 4 bases and 2 bases, there was a span of 15 bases. There are 15 residues in the CDR3. CDR3 residues: CASSSDRVIPYEQYF. The CDR3 DNA reads as TGTGCCAGCAGCTCCGATAGGGTCATTCCCTACGAGCAGTACTTC.

J is TRBJ1-5 and V is TRBV19, with D unresolved. Looked up from germline, CDR1 is LNHDA and CDR2 is SQIVND (reference sequence). V dropped 7 bases and J dropped 8 bases, with 15 bases sitting between them. The CDR3 contains 13 residues. The CDR3 sequence is CASTGRLFEPQHF. For the CDR3, the DNA is TGTGCCAGTACGGGAAGGCTTTTTGAGCCCCAGCATTTT.

J is TRBJ1-2 and V is TRBV7-6; 8 nucleotides line up with TRBD1. This CDR3 spans 13 amino acids. From germline, CDR1 is SGHVS and CDR2 FNYEAQ. Trimming cost V 6 bases and J 6 bases; bases outside gene matches: 6. The CDR3 DNA reads as TGTGCCAGCAGTCCTACAGGGGGAGATGGCTACACCTTC. Residues: CASSPTGGDGYTF.

A few counts support this clone. The chain recombines TRBV4-1 with TRBJ2-1, with 10 nucleotides matching TRBD2. Germline CDR1 reads MGHRA; CDR2 reads YSYEKL. V trimming: 4 bases; J trimming: 5 bases; junction bases outside the gene matches: 5. The CDR3 spans 15 residues. The DNA of the CDR3 is TGCGCCAGCAGCCTTTTAGCGGGGGGCAACAATGAGCAGTTCTTC. Protein sequence: CASSLLAGGNNEQFF.

A single count supports this clone. The V and J genes are TRBV5-1 and TRBJ2-2; TRBD1 matches at 9 bases. Trimming at V came to 0 bases and at J to 3 bases, leaving 3 bases not matched to a gene. Looked up from germline, CDR1 is SGHRS and CDR2 is YFSETQ. The CDR3 is 16 residues long. CDR3 sequence reads: CASSLAGTGYTGELFF. Here the CDR3 DNA reads TGCGCCAGCAGCTTGGCCGGGACAGGGTACACCGGGGAGCTGTTTTTT.

This clone was found a few times. This chain connects TRBV29-1 to TRBJ2-5; the D is unclear. The V and J ends lost 6 bases and 4 bases respectively, with 6 bases between them. The CDR3 has 10 amino acids. Germline V lookup: CDR1 SQVTM, CDR2 ANQGSEA. The CDR3 sequence: CSVYIETQYF. In DNA form, the CDR3 reads TGCAGCGTGTATATAGAGACCCAGTACTTC. The variable domain in full, with the rest retrieved from reference TRBV29-1 and TRBJ2-5, is SAVISQKPSRDICQRGTSLTIQCQVDSQVTMMFWYRQQPGQSLTLIATANQGSEATYESGFVIDKFPISRPNLTFSTLTVSNMSPEDSSIYLCSVYIETQYFGPGTRLLVL.

This sequence joins TRBV6-4 and TRBJ1-5; the match to TRBD1 covers 7 bases. From germline, CDR1 is MRHNA and CDR2 SNTAGT. The CDR3 contains 16 residues. The trim removed 2 bases at V and 2 bases at J, leaving 6 bases unmatched. CDR3: CASSDPNRGGNQPQHF. The CDR3 DNA follows: TGTGCCAGCAGTGACCCCAACAGGGGTGGCAATCAGCCCCAGCATTTT.

In this sample, this clone turned up once. This chain connects TRBV2 to TRBJ2-3; no definite D call. This CDR3 region has 14 residues. Germline V lookup: CDR1 SNHLY, CDR2 FYNNEI. Trimming removed 3 bases at V and 0 bases at J, with 7 bases between. The CDR3 DNA follows: TGTGCCAGCAGTGACGTCGGTAGCACAGATACGCAGTATTTT. Translated, it gives CASSDVGSTDTQYF.

The rearrangement links TRBV30 to TRBJ2-7; the D is unclear. The germline gives CDR1 GTSNPN, CDR2 SVGIG (reference sequence). V shed 1 base and J shed 1 base, with 14 bases lying between them. This CDR3 is built from 15 residues. As DNA, the CDR3 is TGTGCCTGGAGTGGCCTGGGAAGTCGGTCCTACGAGCAGTACTTC. Amino acid sequence: CAWSGLGSRSYEQYF.

As concerns this clone: A far larger clone is a single base away, which makes a read error likely. The chain couples TRBV7-5 to TRBJ1-5. TRBV7-5 is deemed a pseudogene. The CDR3 has 15 amino acids. CDR3 sequence reads: CASSEGAGGNQPQHF. As DNA, the CDR3 is TGTGCCAGCAGTGAGGGGGCGGGGGGCAATCAGCCCCAGCATTTT.

V gene TRBV5-8 combines with J gene TRBJ2-1; D is possibly TRBD2 (6 bases). This CDR3 contains 14 residues. Germline lookup yields CDR1 SGHTS and CDR2 YDEGEE. V shed 0 bases and J shed 6 bases, with 10 bases lying between them. The CDR3 DNA is TGTGCCAGCAGCTTGGGTACTAGCCCCAATGAGCAGTTCTTC. Its protein is CASSLGTSPNEQFF.

The chain recombines TRBV4-1 with TRBJ2-7; 10 positions match TRBD2. Trimming took 3 bases from V and 2 from J; bases not matched to a gene: 4. This CDR3 comprises 15 residues. Germline loops: CDR1 MGHRA, CDR2 YSYEKL. The CDR3 sequence is CASSQDLAGAYEQYF. Written as DNA, the CDR3 is TGCGCCAGCAGCCAGGATCTAGCGGGGGCCTACGAGCAGTACTTC.

This clone was counted between two and nine times. The chain recombines TRBV30 with TRBJ1-1; D gene unclear. The CDR3 is 12 residues long. V was cut by 5 bases and J by 2 bases, with 9 bases left in between. Germline loops: CDR1 GTSNPN, CDR2 SVGIG (reference sequence). For the CDR3, the DNA is TGTGCCTGGGAGATGGTAAACACTGAAGCTTTCTTT. It is translated as CAWEMVNTEAFF.

This chain connects TRBV29-1 to TRBJ1-4, with D unresolved. This CDR3 has 14 amino acids. Germline CDR1 and CDR2: SQVTM and ANQGSEA. The V end lost 7 bases, the J end lost 3 bases, and 15 bases lay between the germline ends. This CDR3 reads CSARLPESNEKLFF. CDR3 in DNA: TGCAGCGCCCGCCTACCGGAGTCTAATGAAAAACTGTTTTTT.

The rearrangement links TRBV11-1 to TRBJ2-7; 11 bases match TRBD1. Trimming took 5 bases from V and 3 from J; bases not matched to a gene: 6. Germline V gives CDR1 SGHAT, CDR2 FQDESV (reference sequence). The CDR3 is made up of 15 amino acids. The CDR3 protein is CASSIGTGGYYEQYF. The CDR3 DNA sequence: TGTGCCAGCAGCATCGGGACAGGGGGTTACTACGAGCAGTACTTC.

Written as DNA, the CDR3 is TGTGCCAGCAGCAGCCTAAGTTGGTCCACTGAAGCTTTCTTT. Its protein is CASSSLSWSTEAFF. The J gene is TRBJ1-1, the V gene TRBV25-1; D is unresolved. The CDR3 consists of 14 residues. Germline CDR1 and CDR2: MGHDK and SYGVNS. V was shortened by 6 bases and J by 4 bases, with 15 bases between the two germline ends.